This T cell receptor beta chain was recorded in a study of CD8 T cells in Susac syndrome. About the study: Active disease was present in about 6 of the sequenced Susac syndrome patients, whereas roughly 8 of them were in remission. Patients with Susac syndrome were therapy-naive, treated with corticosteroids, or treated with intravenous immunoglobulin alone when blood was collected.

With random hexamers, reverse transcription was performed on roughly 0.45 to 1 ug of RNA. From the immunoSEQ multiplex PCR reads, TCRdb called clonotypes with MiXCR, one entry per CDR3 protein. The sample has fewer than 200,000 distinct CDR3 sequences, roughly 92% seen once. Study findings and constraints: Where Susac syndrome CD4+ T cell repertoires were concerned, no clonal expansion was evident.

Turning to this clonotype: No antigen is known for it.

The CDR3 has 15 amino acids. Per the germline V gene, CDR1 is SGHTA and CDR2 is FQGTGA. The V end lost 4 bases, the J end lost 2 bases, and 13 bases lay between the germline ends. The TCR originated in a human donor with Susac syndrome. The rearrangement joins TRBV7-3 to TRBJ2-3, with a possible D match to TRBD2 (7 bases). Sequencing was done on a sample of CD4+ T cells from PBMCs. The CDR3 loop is CASSSRGAYTDTQYF. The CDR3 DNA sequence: TGTGCCAGCAGCTCCCGGGGGGCCTACACAGATACGCAGTATTTT.